Listed below are T cell receptor beta chains from one sample, sequenced in a study of OX40 agonist ivuxolimab in advanced cancers. TCRdb's table, derived via immunoSEQ multiplex PCR, lists solely in-frame clones and lacks some. The sample contains 50,000 or so clones, roughly 84% of which appear only once. The material was CD4+ or CD8+ T cells sorted from blood, obtained in a trial of the OX40 agonist ivuxolimab. These TCRs come from an adult with an advanced solid tumor such as melanoma, head and neck, liver or kidney cancer. The CDR3 runs from the conserved cysteine through the conserved F or W. Fields, in order: V gene, clone size, D gene, J gene, CDR3 DNA, CDR3 protein. A D gene is named only where the DNA matches it firmly. Clone size is given for some rows only: seen once, a few or many times, or a class if the clone is expanded.

TRBV5-1,.,TRBD1,TRBJ1-2,TGCGCCAGCAGCCACGGGACAGGGGACTATGGCTACACCTTC,CASSHGTGDYGYTF
TRBV10-3,once,TRBD1,TRBJ1-1,TGTGCCATCAGGAGGGACAGGCGGAACACTGAAGCTTTCTTT,CAIRRDRRNTEAFF
TRBV19,once,TRBD1,TRBJ2-7,TGTGCCAGTAGTATGACCGCCAACTCAGGGGGCAGTATGGTTTACGAGCAGTACTTC,CASSMTANSGGSMVYEQYF
TRBV21-1,.,.,TRBJ2-1,TGTGCCAGCAGCAAATGGGCGGCGTTTGGTGACAGTAGCTACAATGAGCAGTTCTTC,CASSKWAAFGDSSYNEQFF
TRBV9,.,.,TRBJ2-7,TGTGCCAGCAGCGTAGACCTAGGCTCCTACGAGCAGTACTTC,CASSVDLGSYEQYF
TRBV28,.,.,TRBJ2-3,TGTGCCAGCAGTTCGGGTGGGCTCGCGGAAGATACGCAGTATTTT,CASSSGGLAEDTQYF
TRBV30,.,.,TRBJ1-3,TGTGCCTGGAGTCTAGGGCAATCGTACACCATATATTTT,CAWSLGQSYTIYF
TRBV27,.,TRBD2,TRBJ2-7,TGTGCCAGCAGTTGGGCCGGCAGCGGGAGGGAGGAGCAGTACTTC,CASSWAGSGREEQYF
TRBV2,.,.,TRBJ2-7,TGTGCCAGCAACCTTGACTCCGTGCGCGAGCAGTACTTC,CASNLDSVREQYF
TRBV1,.,.,TRBJ2-7,TGCACCAGCAGCCGACTGCGGGACTCGAGCTCCTACGAGCAGTACTTC,CTSSRLRDSSSYEQYF
TRBV29-1,.,.,TRBJ2-7,TGCAGCGTTGGTAGGGGATACGAGCAGTACTTC,CSVGRGYEQYF
TRBV30,once,.,TRBJ1-6,TGTGCCTGGAGTGTCCCCCTCGGGTCCCTCCACTTT,CAWSVPLGSLHF
TRBV11-2,once,.,TRBJ2-2,TGTGCCAGCAGCTTACTATGGACTCAACGCGGGGAGCTGTTTTTT,CASSLLWTQRGELFF
TRBV14,few,.,TRBJ2-1,TGTGCCAGCAGCCAAGCCAGGGGCAATGAGCAGTTCTTC,CASSQARGNEQFF
TRBV6-6,.,TRBD1,TRBJ1-5,TGTGCCAGCAGTACAGGGGGCGGACAGCCCCAGCATTTT,CASSTGGGQPQHF
TRBV5-1,.,.,TRBJ1-6,TGCGCCAGCAGCTTAGACTCGCTCGGGTATAATTCACCCCTCCACTTT,CASSLDSLGYNSPLHF
TRBV2,.,.,TRBJ1-5,TGTGCCGGTGCCCAGGGACGGGGGCATCAGCCCCAGCATTTT,CAGAQGRGHQPQHF
TRBV15,once,.,TRBJ2-1,TGTGCCACCAGCAAGAATGATCCTGACTACAATGAGCAGTTCTTC,CATSKNDPDYNEQFF
TRBV6-1,.,TRBD1,TRBJ2-7,TGTGCCAGCAGACCAAGGGACAGGGGTTCCGAGCAGTACTTC,CASRPRDRGSEQYF
TRBV5-5,.,.,TRBJ2-7,TGTGCCAGCAGCCCACTACAGGTCGCTAGGGAGCAGTACTTC,CASSPLQVAREQYF
TRBV7-3,.,.,TRBJ2-2,TGTGCCAGCAGCTTAGGCAGGGTTGGCGGGGAGCTGTTTTTT,CASSLGRVGGELFF
TRBV6-1,.,.,TRBJ2-7,TGTGCCAGCAGTGAATCCCCGGACTCTCTCAACTACGAGCAGTACTTC,CASSESPDSLNYEQYF
TRBV5-1,.,.,TRBJ2-2,TGCGCCAGCAGCTTGGGCCAAGGGTCGTATACCGGGGAGCTGTTTTTT,CASSLGQGSYTGELFF
TRBV7-9,.,.,TRBJ1-5,TGTGCCAGCAGCCTGGACAATCAGCCCCAGCATTTT,CASSLDNQPQHF
TRBV6-4,.,TRBD2,TRBJ2-1,TGTGCCAGCAGTGCGAACGGGAGGGCCTACAATGAGCAGTTCTTC,CASSANGRAYNEQFF
TRBV5-4,.,TRBD2,TRBJ2-1,TGTGCCAGCAGCGATGGACTAGCGGGATTTTACAATGAGCAGTTCTTC,CASSDGLAGFYNEQFF
TRBV7-3,.,TRBD2,TRBJ2-1,TGTGCCAGCAGCTTAAATGGACTAGCGGGGTACAATGAGCAGTTCTTC,CASSLNGLAGYNEQFF
TRBV11-3,few,.,TRBJ1-6,TGTGCCAGCAGCCCCGGAAACAGGGAAAATTCACCCCTCCACTTT,CASSPGNRENSPLHF
TRBV7-9,.,.,TRBJ1-4,TGTGCCAGCAGCTTCGCAGGGAGTGAAAAACTGTTTTTT,CASSFAGSEKLFF
TRBV5-1,.,TRBD2,TRBJ2-1,TGCGCCAGCAGCTTGGGACTAGCGGGAGGGCATTACTACAATGAGCAGTTCTTC,CASSLGLAGGHYYNEQFF
TRBV4-2,.,TRBD2,TRBJ2-6,TGTGCCAGCAGCCAAGACCCTAGCGGGAGCACTGGGGCCAACGTCCTGACTTTC,CASSQDPSGSTGANVLTF
TRBV6-1,.,.,TRBJ2-3,TGTGCCAGCAGTGACTTAAGTGGGGGATTGACAGATACGCAGTATTTT,CASSDLSGGLTDTQYF
TRBV6-6,.,TRBD2,TRBJ2-7,TGTGCCAGCAGCCCTACCGGGACTAGCGGGAACGAGCAGTACTTC,CASSPTGTSGNEQYF
TRBV23-1,.,TRBD1,TRBJ2-7,TGCGCCAGCAGTCATACCCCGGGACAGGGCTCCTACGAGCAGTACTTC,CASSHTPGQGSYEQYF
TRBV7-8,.,.,TRBJ1-3,TGTGCCAGCAGTCCCCGACAGTCCCCTGGAAACACCATATATTTT,CASSPRQSPGNTIYF
TRBV7-9,.,TRBD2,TRBJ2-1,TGTGCCAGCAGCTTAGATGGGACTAGCGGGAGGACACAGTTCTTC,CASSLDGTSGRTQFF
TRBV5-4,.,TRBD1,TRBJ2-7,TGTGCCAGCAGGACCTCCCCAGGGGGCGACGAGCAGTACTTC,CASRTSPGGDEQYF
TRBV11-2,.,.,TRBJ2-2,TGTGCCAGCAATGGGGGTGGGAGCGGCACCGGGGAGCTGTTTTTT,CASNGGGSGTGELFF
TRBV30,.,.,TRBJ2-7,TGTGCCTTCGGGGGAAGCCTTTACGAGCAGTACTTC,CAFGGSLYEQYF
TRBV10-2,.,.,TRBJ1-1,TGCGCCAGCAGTGAGTCGATGGGGGCAGGAACTGAAGCTTTCTTT,CASSESMGAGTEAFF
TRBV5-1,few,TRBD1,TRBJ2-7,TGCGCCAGCAGCTTGGCGGACAGGGGCCTCAGCTCCTACGAGCAGTACTTC,CASSLADRGLSSYEQYF